A selection of T cell receptor beta chains follows, all from one sample in a study of blood T cell repertoires in COVID-19. Profiling relied on immunoSEQ multiplex PCR, and the TCRdb table lists in-frame clones only, not all of them. The sample contains around 240,000 clones, roughly 83% of which appear only once. What was sequenced was peripheral blood. The receptors here all came from a woman aged 45-60 years with acute or convalescent COVID-19. The CDR3 runs from the conserved cysteine through the conserved F or W. The D gene is left open where the match is weak. Expanded clones get a size class; other rows say once, few or many, or leave the size out.

>TRBJ1-2|NA|NA|TRBV7-2
TGTGCCAGCAGCGTACCCGGGGGGGGGCCCCATGGCTACACCTTC
CASSVPGGGPHGYTF
>TRBJ2-5|NA|TRBD1|TRBV4-1
TGCGCCAGCAGCAATCGCCGGGACAGGGGTGAGACCCAGTACTTC
CASSNRRDRGETQYF
>TRBJ2-5|NA|NA|TRBV2
TGTGCCAGCACCGAGGGGGAAAGCGGGACCCAGTACTTC
CASTEGESGTQYF
>TRBJ1-1|NA|NA|TRBV11-2
TGTGCCAGCAGCTTAGGGGCAGTCGGGGGTGCTGAAGCTTTCTTT
CASSLGAVGGAEAFF
>TRBJ1-5|NA|TRBD1|TRBV6-5
TGTGCCAGCAGCGCCGGGACAGGGGAAAGACAGCCCCAGCATTTT
CASSAGTGERQPQHF
>TRBJ1-3|NA|NA|TRBV30
TGTGCCTGGAGTGTACAGCGGACCTCCTCTGGAAACACCATATATTTT
CAWSVQRTSSGNTIYF
>TRBJ1-2|NA|TRBD1|TRBV2
TGTGCCAGCAGTGTGAGGGACAGGGGCTATGGCTACACCTTC
CASSVRDRGYGYTF
>TRBJ2-1|few|TRBD1|TRBV19
TGTGCCAGTAGTCGGGGACAGTTCAACAATGAGCAGTTCTTC
CASSRGQFNNEQFF
>TRBJ2-7|NA|NA|TRBV2
TGTGCCAGCAGTGGGAGAGGGCCCTACGAGCAGTACTTC
CASSGRGPYEQYF
>TRBJ2-3|NA|NA|TRBV9
TGTGCCAGCAGCCCCGAGGGGGTGAGCACAGATACGCAGTATTTT
CASSPEGVSTDTQYF
>TRBJ1-2|once|NA|TRBV18
TGTGCCAGCTCATCGGTACCCCGAGGCTACACCTTC
CASSSVPRGYTF
>TRBJ1-5|NA|NA|TRBV19
TGTGCCAGTAGTATACTCCCCCGACGGGGGGGGCATCAGCCCCAGCATTTT
CASSILPRRGGHQPQHF
>TRBJ1-6|NA|TRBD1|TRBV7-2
TGTGCCAGCAGCTTAGTACTTGGGGGACAGGGGAATTCACCCCTCCACTTT
CASSLVLGGQGNSPLHF
>TRBJ2-2|NA|TRBD1|TRBV7-9
TGTGCCAGCAGCCGCCTCAGGGACAGGGGGAACACCGGGGAGCTGTTTTTT
CASSRLRDRGNTGELFF
>TRBJ2-1|NA|TRBD2|TRBV20-1
TGCAGTGCTAGTCTAGCGGGGTGGGCCCGGGAGCAGTTCTTC
CSASLAGWAREQFF
>TRBJ2-3|NA|TRBD2|TRBV9
TGTGCCAGCACCAACAGCGGGGGTTCTCAGTATTTT
CASTNSGGSQYF
>TRBJ1-6|NA|TRBD1|TRBV19
TGTGCCAGTAGTATCAGGGGGAGATCACCCCTCCACTTT
CASSIRGRSPLHF
>TRBJ1-2|NA|NA|TRBV2
TGTGCCAGCAGTGAAGCCAGGCAGGCGAGCCACTATGGCTACACCTTC
CASSEARQASHYGYTF
>TRBJ1-4|NA|TRBD1|TRBV6-5
TGTGCCAGCAGCTCCAGGGACAGCGAAAAACTGTTTTTT
CASSSRDSEKLFF
>TRBJ2-1|NA|TRBD1|TRBV7-2
TGTGCCAGCAGCTTGGACAGGGCAGGGCAGTTCTTC
CASSLDRAGQFF
>TRBJ2-1|NA|TRBD2|TRBV6-1
TGTGCCAGCAGTGAAGTTGGGGCTAGCGGGAGGCGGGGGGAGCAGTTCTTC
CASSEVGASGRRGEQFF
>TRBJ1-6|once|TRBD1|TRBV23-1
TGCGCCAGCAGTCAATGGGGGACAGGGGCCCATGATTCACCCCTCCACTTT
CASSQWGTGAHDSPLHF
>TRBJ1-6|NA|TRBD1|TRBV19
TGTGCCAGTAGTATCCGAATCGACAGGGGGGGTTCACCCCTCCACTTT
CASSIRIDRGGSPLHF
>TRBJ2-1|NA|TRBD2|TRBV6-6
TGTGCCAGCAGTTCGGCGGGCAGCGGGATCTTC
CASSSAGSGIF
>TRBJ1-6|few|TRBD1|TRBV5-8
TGTGCCAGCAGCTTTGGGACAGCCGGAAGCTCCTATAATTCACCCCTCCACTTT
CASSFGTAGSSYNSPLHF
>TRBJ1-5|NA|NA|TRBV5-8
TGTGCCAGCAGCTTACGAGCCGATCAGCCCCAGCATTTT
CASSLRADQPQHF
>TRBJ2-7|NA|NA|TRBV15
TGTGCCACCAGCAGAGAAACAGAATACGAGCAGTACTTC
CATSRETEYEQYF
>TRBJ2-5|NA|NA|TRBV30
TGTGCCTGGAGTGCAAACCAAGAGACCCAGTACTTC
CAWSANQETQYF
>TRBJ2-5|NA|NA|TRBV21-1
TGTGCCAGCAGCAAAGTGTGGACAGGGGAGTACCAAGAGACCCAGTACTTC
CASSKVWTGEYQETQYF
>TRBJ1-1|NA|TRBD1|TRBV14
TGTGCCAGCAGCAAACGGACAGGTATTGAAGCTTTCTTT
CASSKRTGIEAFF
>TRBJ2-7|NA|NA|TRBV21-1
TGTGCCCCTACCGCTCACGAGCAGTACTTC
CAPTAHEQYF
>TRBJ1-2|NA|NA|TRBV15
TGTGCCACCAGTTTAAGCTTAAGTGGCTACACCTTC
CATSLSLSGYTF
>TRBJ1-2|few|NA|TRBV14
TGTGCCAGCAGCCAACAGGGTGGCTCTGGCTACACCTTC
CASSQQGGSGYTF
>TRBJ2-7|once|NA|TRBV2
TGTGCCAGCACCGGGACACTCACCTACGAGCAGTACTTC
CASTGTLTYEQYF
>TRBJ1-4|NA|NA|TRBV7-2
TGTGCCAGCAGCTTAGACGGGGGAATTGAGAAAAAACTGTTTTTT
CASSLDGGIEKKLFF
>TRBJ1-1|NA|TRBD1|TRBV10-3
TGTGCCATCAGGCTAGGGACAGGAAACACTGAAGCTTTCTTT
CAIRLGTGNTEAFF
>TRBJ1-3|NA|NA|TRBV7-6
TGTGCCAGCAGCTTAGACAGCTCTGGAAACACCATATATTTT
CASSLDSSGNTIYF
>TRBJ2-7|NA|TRBD1|TRBV9
TGTGCCAGCAGCGCAGGGACAGGTTACGAGCAGTACTTC
CASSAGTGYEQYF
>TRBJ1-5|NA|NA|TRBV6-2/TRBV6-3
TGTGCCAGCAGCCCACAGCTAAATCAGCCCCAGCATTTT
CASSPQLNQPQHF
>TRBJ2-7|once|NA|TRBV27
TGTGCCAGCAGTTTAGGAGGGGTTAACTACGAGCAGTACTTC
CASSLGGVNYEQYF
>TRBJ1-2|NA|NA|TRBV7-2
TGTGCCAGCAGCCCAGCGACGGGTGCAGGCTACACCTTC
CASSPATGAGYTF
>TRBJ1-6|NA|NA|TRBV30
TGTGCCTGGAGTAGAGAAAGCGCGACGTCTAATAATTCACCCCTCCACTTT
CAWSRESATSNNSPLHF
>TRBJ2-3|NA|NA|TRBV9
TGTGCCAGCAGCGTAGCTGTGGGGGGGCGAGATACGCAGTATTTT
CASSVAVGGRDTQYF
>TRBJ2-5|NA|NA|TRBV20-1
TGCAGTGCTAGACCCAGAGAGACCCAGTACTTC
CSARPRETQYF
>TRBJ1-3|NA|NA|TRBV27
TGTGCCAGCAGTCGAAACGGTGGGCCCAGCTCTGGAAACACCATATATTTT
CASSRNGGPSSGNTIYF
>TRBJ1-1|once|NA|TRBV5-1
TGCGCCAGCAGCCCTGGAGGGAACACTGAAGCTTTCTTT
CASSPGGNTEAFF
>TRBJ1-5|NA|NA|TRBV28
TGTGCCAGCAACCTACGCCCCCAGCATTTT
CASNLRPQHF
>TRBJ2-7|NA|NA|TRBV28
TGTGCCAGCGAAAGGGACTCCTCCTACGAGCAGTACTTC
CASERDSSYEQYF
>TRBJ2-7|NA|TRBD2|TRBV2
TGTGCCAGTTTAGGACTAGCGGCCTACGAGCAGTACTTC
CASLGLAAYEQYF
>TRBJ2-5|NA|TRBD2|TRBV6-5
TGTGCCAGCAGTTACTCGGAGGCTAGCGGGGGGGAGACCCAGTACTTC
CASSYSEASGGETQYF
>TRBJ1-2|NA|TRBD1|TRBV28
TGTGCCAGCAGTTTCCGGGACAGGGGTATGAGTGGCTACACCTTC
CASSFRDRGMSGYTF
>TRBJ1-6|NA|NA|TRBV7-8
TGTGCCAGCAGCACCGCCACTGGTTCACCCCTCCACTTT
CASSTATGSPLHF
>TRBJ2-5|NA|TRBD1|TRBV6-2/TRBV6-3
TGTGCCAGCAGCCTGACAGGGGGCGGGGAGACCCAGTACTTC
CASSLTGGGETQYF
>TRBJ2-2|NA|NA|TRBV19
TGTGCCAGTACCAAGGGGCAGGGCGTGAACACCGGGGAGCTGTTTTTT
CASTKGQGVNTGELFF
>TRBJ1-4|NA|NA|TRBV9
TGTGCCAGCAGTCGTGGGCAGGATGAAAAACTGTTTTTT
CASSRGQDEKLFF
>TRBJ1-5|NA|NA|TRBV2
TGTGCCAGCAGTGTAGGGGGCAATCAGCCCCAGCATTTT
CASSVGGNQPQHF
>TRBJ1-5|few|NA|TRBV30
TGTGCCTGGAGTGTACAGGATCAGCCCCAGCATTTT
CAWSVQDQPQHF